This T cell receptor beta chain appears in the sequencing data of a study of post-analysis software for immune sequencing data. Study outcomes and limitations: Among 4 or 5 TRBV segments more frequent in patients than controls were TRBV5-6, TRBV5-1 and TRBV20-1. Among multiple sclerosis patients, normalized Chao1 diversity was significantly below that of controls.

Trimming removed 6 bases from V and 1 base from J; junction bases left unmatched: 6. CDR1 DFQATT and CDR2 SNEGSKA come from the germline V gene (reference sequence). CDR3 length: 14 residues. Unique molecular identifiers tagged the TCR beta cDNA libraries. TCRdb reprocessed the PCR reads with MiXCR, giving one entry per CDR3 protein. Among 450,000 to 700,000 distinct CDR3 sequences listed, about 40% were seen once. Only a few counts were recorded for this clonotype. Its antigen remains unidentified. The V call is TRBV20-1, the J call TRBJ1-2; 9 bases fit TRBD1. The sequence was collected from a girl aged 5-17 years with multiple sclerosis. The sample consisted of blood. The CDR3 DNA is TGCAGTGCAACGGACAGGGGCCATAACTATGGCTACACCTTC. This gives the protein CSATDRGHNYGYTF.